The 2 T cell receptor beta chains reported below all come from one sample, sequenced in a study of human T cells and chemical hapten exposure. As to time point: healthy volunteer bleed at 6 weeks. The starting material, unfractionated whole blood, was used for total RNA extraction. From the RACE reads, TCRdb called clonotypes with MiXCR, one entry per CDR3 protein. The sample yields about 80,000 distinct CDR3 sequences, approximately 8.6% seen once. Sequencing input: whole blood. All receptors come from a female donor in good health. Some clones in this sample may be carry-over from other donors' samples.

This clonotype was counted ten times or more. The junction differs from germline at one of its ends, possibly a read error. J is TRBJ2-1 and V is TRBV7-7; 9 nucleotides align to TRBD1. The CDR3 length is 16 residues. CDR1 is SSHAT, CDR2 FNYEAQ, per germline (reference sequence). The CDR3 spells CASSPGDRDFYNEQFF. The CDR3 coding sequence is TGTGCTAGCAGCCCTGGGGACAGGGACTTTTACAATGAGCAGTTCTTC.

This clonotype has a handful of counts. The rearrangement links TRBV7-8 to TRBJ2-6, with D maybe TRBD1 (6 bases). V was trimmed by 3 bases and J by 0 bases, leaving 12 bases between them. This CDR3 is 17 amino acids long. The V gene's germline CDR1 is SGHVS and CDR2 FQNEAQ. CDR3 residues: CASSFRRGNSGANVLTF. CDR3 nucleotides: TGTGCCAGCAGCTTTCGCAGGGGAAACTCTGGGGCCAACGTCCTGACTTTC.